Presented here are 6 T cell receptor beta chains from one specimen sequenced in a study of blood T cell repertoires in COVID-19 (dated by TCRdb to the early 2020s). The library relied on the immunoSEQ multiplex PCR assay. Held by TCRdb, this immuneACCESS table contains in-frame sequences only and omits some clones. Under half of the omission traces to an unresolved V gene where checked; the cause of the rest is unknown. This sample comprises about 170,000 clones, about 87% of them detected only once. Roughly 3.6% of the sample is held by the ten biggest clonotypes. The specimen sequenced was peripheral blood. Receptor source: a man in his late teens or twenties with active or convalescent COVID-19.

CDR3 loop: CASSASGGNQPQHF. In nucleotides, the CDR3 is TGCGCCAGCAGTGCCTCGGGGGGAAATCAGCCCCAGCATTTT. This chain uses TRBV10-1 with TRBJ1-5, with D perhaps TRBD1 (5 bases). CDR1 and CDR2 (germline): WNHNN, SYGVQD (reference sequence). The CDR3 contains 14 residues. Trimming took 4 bases from V and 4 from J, leaving 11 bases between them.

In this sample, this clone turned up once. This CDR3 reads CASSLLGTGYGYTF. CDR3 nucleotides: TGTGCCAGCAGCTTACTCGGGACAGGGTATGGCTACACCTTC. The chain has TRBV7-3 and TRBJ1-2, with 9 positions matching TRBD1. Germline CDR1 SGHTA, CDR2 FQGTGA. This CDR3 spans 14 amino acids. The trim removed 2 bases at V and 5 bases at J, leaving 3 bases unmatched.

This clone was detected only once. The chain combines TRBV27 with TRBJ1-1; tentatively, D is TRBD1 (6 bases). The CDR3 covers 16 residues. V was pared by 5 bases and J by 10 bases, with 26 bases between. The germline CDR1 and CDR2 sequences are MNHEY and SMNVEV (reference sequence). Here the CDR3 reads CASSAPPGQTGWRAFF. The CDR3 DNA reads TGTGCCAGCAGTGCCCCCCCGGGACAAACAGGGTGGCGAGCTTTCTTT.

The chain recombines TRBV2 with TRBJ1-2; 7 bases line up with TRBD1. This CDR3 is built from 14 residues. Germline values: CDR1 SNHLY, CDR2 FYNNEI. The J segment lost 6 bases and the V segment lost 4 bases, leaving 8 bases of the junction unmatched. The CDR3 coding sequence is TGTGCCAGCAGTGGATACAGGGGTATTGATGGCTACACCTTC. Translating gives CASSGYRGIDGYTF.

This sequence joins TRBV10-3 and TRBJ2-7, with 10 bases identical to TRBD1. The CDR3 has 15 amino acids. J lost 2 bases, V lost 3 bases, and 4 bases had no gene match. Germline V gene sequence: CDR1 ENHRY, CDR2 SYGVKD. CDR3 in DNA: TGTGCCATCAGTGACATCGGGACAGGGGCCTACGAGCAGTACGTC. As protein: CAISDIGTGAYEQYV.

V is TRBV7-2 and J is TRBJ2-3; D is ambiguous. CDR1 is SGHTA, CDR2 FQGNSA, per germline. Deletions cut 5 bases from V and 0 bases from J, with 6 bases between. The CDR3 contains 13 residues. CDR3 in amino acids: CASSTTSTDTQYF. DNA of the CDR3: TGTGCCAGCAGCACGACTAGCACAGATACGCAGTATTTT. Full variable domain (rest looked up from reference TRBV7-2 and TRBJ2-3): GAGVSQSPSNKVTEKGKDVELRCDPISGHTALYWYRQSLGQGLEFLIYFQGNSAPDKSGLPSDRFSAERTGGSVSTLTIQRTQQEDSAVYLCASSTTSTDTQYFGPGTRLTVL.